Listed below are T cell receptor beta chains from one sample, sequenced in a study of cytomegalovirus exposure and HLA in healthy donors. Only in-frame clones appear in the TCRdb table, and some are missing; sequencing was by immunoSEQ multiplex PCR. The sample carries about 140,000 clones, roughly 68% recorded once. The sequencing sample was made of PBMCs. The source of these receptors is a man aged 60 to 75 in good health and CMV-seronegative. CDR3s include the opening cysteine and the closing phenylalanine or tryptophan. Fields, in order: D gene, V gene, clone size, J gene, CDR3 protein, CDR3 DNA. The D gene is left open where the match is weak. Size is omitted from some rows. Given values are once, few, many or a class for expanded clones.

D: NA; V: TRBV9; size: NA; J: TRBJ1-1; CDR3: CASRGDTRTEAFF; DNA: TGTGCCAGCCGCGGGGACACAAGGACTGAAGCTTTCTTT
D: NA; V: TRBV7-3; size: once; J: TRBJ1-1; CDR3: CASSSPGGEAFF; DNA: TGTGCCAGCAGCTCACCCGGGGGGGAAGCTTTCTTT
D: NA; V: TRBV27; size: NA; J: TRBJ2-4; CDR3: CASTRARHQSKNIQYF; DNA: TGTGCCAGCACCCGAGCGAGGCACCAAAGCAAAAACATTCAGTACTTC
D: NA; V: TRBV5-1; size: NA; J: TRBJ1-2; CDR3: CASRGTRGDGYTF; DNA: TGCGCCAGCAGGGGGACGCGGGGCGATGGCTACACCTTC
D: NA; V: TRBV25-1; size: NA; J: TRBJ2-7; CDR3: CASSALWTDALGQYF; DNA: TGTGCCAGCAGTGCGTTATGGACTGATGCGCTTGGGCAGTACTTC
D: TRBD2; V: TRBV6-1; size: NA; J: TRBJ2-3; CDR3: CACLAGGDTQYF; DNA: TGTGCCTGCTTAGCGGGAGGGGATACGCAGTATTTT
D: TRBD1; V: TRBV19; size: NA; J: TRBJ1-1; CDR3: CASSSTGKAAGDTEAFF; DNA: TGTGCCAGTAGTTCGACAGGGAAAGCTGCGGGTGACACTGAAGCTTTCTTT
D: NA; V: TRBV29-1; size: NA; J: TRBJ2-3; CDR3: CSVPTSFPDTQYF; DNA: TGCAGCGTCCCGACTAGTTTTCCAGATACGCAGTATTTT
D: NA; V: TRBV19; size: NA; J: TRBJ1-1; CDR3: CAAGANTEAFF; DNA: TGTGCAGCAGGGGCGAACACTGAAGCTTTCTTT
D: TRBD1; V: TRBV7-9; size: once; J: TRBJ1-5; CDR3: CASSLKGARGNQPQHF; DNA: TGTGCCAGCAGCTTAAAGGGGGCGAGGGGGAATCAGCCCCAGCATTTT
D: TRBD2; V: TRBV5-3; size: few; J: TRBJ2-7; CDR3: CARSARAGESPYEQYF; DNA: TGTGCCAGAAGCGCACGAGCGGGAGAGTCCCCCTACGAGCAGTACTTC
D: NA; V: TRBV28; size: once; J: TRBJ1-1; CDR3: CASSFVPYGGEVGSTEAFF; DNA: TGTGCCAGCAGTTTCGTCCCTTATGGAGGGGAAGTAGGTAGCACTGAAGCTTTCTTT
D: TRBD1; V: TRBV30; size: once; J: TRBJ2-7; CDR3: CAWRRTGGGGIF; DNA: TGTGCCTGGCGTAGGACAGGGGGCGGCGGGATCTTC
D: TRBD1; V: TRBV4-2; size: NA; J: TRBJ2-7; CDR3: CASSQTLRGQGLSYEQYF; DNA: TGTGCCAGCAGCCAAACTCTCCGGGGACAGGGCTTATCCTACGAGCAGTACTTC
D: TRBD1; V: TRBV15; size: NA; J: TRBJ2-5; CDR3: CATSRGRPDRGTFSQETQYF; DNA: TGTGCCACCAGCAGAGGCCGCCCGGACAGGGGGACCTTTAGTCAAGAGACCCAGTACTTC
D: TRBD1; V: TRBV10-3; size: NA; J: TRBJ1-1; CDR3: CAISSITPGQGWTEAFF; DNA: TGTGCCATCAGTTCTATCACACCGGGACAGGGATGGACTGAAGCTTTCTTT
D: TRBD1; V: TRBV9; size: NA; J: TRBJ2-3; CDR3: CASSVETGSTDTQYF; DNA: TGTGCCAGCAGCGTAGAGACAGGGAGCACAGATACGCAGTATTTT
D: TRBD2; V: TRBV7-2; size: once; J: TRBJ2-7; CDR3: CASSRAGVDYEQYF; DNA: TGTGCCAGCAGCAGAGCGGGAGTGGACTACGAGCAGTACTTC
D: NA; V: TRBV11-2; size: NA; J: TRBJ2-1; CDR3: CASSLGNYDEQFF; DNA: TGTGCCAGCAGCTTAGGAAACTACGATGAGCAGTTCTTC
D: TRBD1; V: TRBV4-2; size: NA; J: TRBJ1-6; CDR3: CASSQQGGFNNSPLHF; DNA: TGTGCCAGCAGCCAACAGGGGGGCTTTAATAATTCACCCCTCCACTTT
D: TRBD2; V: TRBV5-1; size: NA; J: TRBJ2-1; CDR3: CASIKGLAEYNEQFF; DNA: TGCGCCAGCATTAAAGGTCTAGCGGAGTACAATGAGCAGTTCTTC
D: NA; V: TRBV7-9; size: few; J: TRBJ1-1; CDR3: CASSLRGENTEAFF; DNA: TGTGCCAGCAGCTTAAGGGGCGAGAACACTGAAGCTTTCTTT
D: TRBD1; V: TRBV2; size: NA; J: TRBJ2-4; CDR3: CASSDLPGGPKNIQYF; DNA: TGTGCCAGCAGTGACCTGCCAGGGGGACCCAAAAACATTCAGTACTTC
D: TRBD2; V: TRBV5-1; size: NA; J: TRBJ2-2; CDR3: CASSYGTSEGTGELFF; DNA: TGCGCCAGCAGCTATGGGACTAGCGAGGGTACCGGGGAGCTGTTTTTT
D: NA; V: TRBV30; size: NA; J: TRBJ1-2; CDR3: CAWGEQGFYYGYTF; DNA: TGTGCCTGGGGTGAACAGGGTTTTTACTATGGCTACACCTTC
D: TRBD2; V: TRBV9; size: NA; J: TRBJ2-5; CDR3: CASSTRSSGRPLETQYF; DNA: TGTGCCAGCAGCACCCGGTCTAGCGGGAGGCCCCTGGAGACCCAGTACTTC
D: NA; V: TRBV4-1; size: NA; J: TRBJ2-2; CDR3: CASSQGTLNTGELFF; DNA: TGCGCCAGCAGCCAGGGGACATTGAACACCGGGGAGCTGTTTTTT
D: NA; V: TRBV7-2; size: NA; J: TRBJ1-1; CDR3: CASSLARGGAFF; DNA: TGTGCCAGCAGCTTAGCGAGGGGGGGAGCTTTCTTT
D: NA; V: TRBV9; size: few; J: TRBJ2-7; CDR3: CASSVGATYEQYF; DNA: TGTGCCAGCAGCGTCGGAGCCACATACGAGCAGTACTTC
D: TRBD1; V: TRBV5-1; size: NA; J: TRBJ2-1; CDR3: CASSEGQGGLDVEQFF; DNA: TGCGCCAGCAGCGAGGGACAGGGGGGACTAGACGTTGAGCAGTTCTTC
D: NA; V: TRBV29-1; size: NA; J: TRBJ2-3; CDR3: CSVGGGGDTQYF; DNA: TGCAGCGTTGGGGGTGGGGGGGATACGCAGTATTTT
D: NA; V: TRBV25-1; size: NA; J: TRBJ2-2; CDR3: CASSFRETGELFF; DNA: TGTGCCAGCAGTTTCAGGGAAACCGGGGAGCTGTTTTTT
D: NA; V: TRBV7-9; size: NA; J: TRBJ1-1; CDR3: CASSTTGTPLNTEAFF; DNA: TGTGCCAGCAGCACAACCGGGACACCCTTGAACACTGAAGCTTTCTTT
D: NA; V: TRBV30; size: NA; J: TRBJ1-1; CDR3: CAWSDEAEFTEAFF; DNA: TGTGCCTGGAGTGACGAGGCAGAGTTCACTGAAGCTTTCTTT
D: NA; V: TRBV7-8; size: NA; J: TRBJ1-5; CDR3: CASSLNRDLAGPQHF; DNA: TGTGCCAGCAGCTTAAACAGGGACTTAGCGGGGCCCCAGCATTTT
D: NA; V: TRBV30; size: NA; J: TRBJ1-2; CDR3: CAWSAGMSSWYGYTF; DNA: TGTGCCTGGAGCGCAGGAATGTCCAGTTGGTATGGCTACACCTTC
D: NA; V: TRBV29-1; size: NA; J: TRBJ2-7; CDR3: CSVEVEVYREQYF; DNA: TGCAGCGTTGAAGTCGAGGTGTATCGCGAGCAGTACTTC
D: TRBD1; V: TRBV10-3; size: few; J: TRBJ1-6; CDR3: CAISEQGQGKSPLHF; DNA: TGTGCCATCAGTGAGCAGGGACAGGGGAAGTCACCCCTCCACTTT
D: NA; V: TRBV30; size: NA; J: TRBJ2-2; CDR3: CAWSAVGGFHGELFF; DNA: TGTGCCTGGAGTGCCGTGGGAGGATTCCACGGGGAGCTGTTTTTT
D: NA; V: TRBV6-1; size: NA; J: TRBJ2-7; CDR3: CASSELYEQYF; DNA: TGTGCCAGCAGTGAACTGTACGAGCAGTACTTC
D: NA; V: TRBV19; size: few; J: TRBJ2-3; CDR3: CASTVGLASTDTQYF; DNA: TGTGCCAGTACGGTCGGGCTAGCATCCACAGATACGCAGTATTTT
D: NA; V: TRBV6-5; size: NA; J: TRBJ2-3; CDR3: CASSGGTYTDTQYF; DNA: TGTGCCAGCAGCGGAGGTACCTACACAGATACGCAGTATTTT
D: NA; V: TRBV6-1; size: NA; J: TRBJ2-7; CDR3: CASSVPSVGTGRLAYEQYF; DNA: TGTGCCAGCAGTGTACCTTCTGTGGGGACAGGCAGACTAGCTTACGAGCAGTACTTC
D: TRBD1; V: TRBV28; size: NA; J: TRBJ2-7; CDR3: CASSLGQGAYEQYF; DNA: TGTGCCAGCAGTTTGGGACAGGGGGCCTACGAGCAGTACTTC